These 9 T cell receptor beta chains originate from one sample sequenced in a study of CD8+ T cells in alopecia areata. As for treatment: oral pan-JAK inhibitor, 5-10 mg twice daily. Following extraction, RNA underwent reverse transcription to cDNA, which served as the sequencing template. The method was immunoSEQ multiplex PCR; TCRdb's version includes in-frame clones alone and lacks a portion of them. The data contain 150,000 to 200,000 clones, roughly 64% of them singletons. Sequences were derived from CD8+ T cells sorted from blood, sampled at week 24, from a patient treated with tofacitinib. The receptors stem from a human donor with alopecia areata.

V gene TRBV5-1 combines with J gene TRBJ1-1, with 8 positions matching TRBD1. CDR3 length: 15 amino acids. Germline CDR1 SGHRS, CDR2 YFSETQ. V lost 4 bases and J lost 7; bases outside the gene matches: 12. The CDR3 DNA reads as TGCGCCAGCAGCCCGGAGTGGCAGGGGGCGAATGAAGCTTTCTTT. Translating gives CASSPEWQGANEAFF.

The chain is built from TRBV27 and TRBJ2-7, with D uncertain. Between the trimmed V and J ends, which lost 8 bases and 2 bases, there was a span of 10 bases. Per the germline V gene, CDR1 is MNHEY and CDR2 is SMNVEV (reference sequence). This CDR3 is 12 amino acids long. CDR3 protein: CASWASAYEQYF. Written as DNA, the CDR3 is TGTGCCAGCTGGGCAAGCGCCTACGAGCAGTACTTC.

Only a few counts were recorded for this clone. This chain joins TRBV6-6 and TRBJ2-1; D is uncertain. Germline V gene lookup returns CDR1 MNHNY and CDR2 SVGAGI (reference sequence). V was clipped by 7 bases and J by 5 bases, with 6 bases between them. This CDR3 has 11 residues. This CDR3 is CASIDHNEQFF. CDR3 coding DNA: TGTGCCAGCATCGACCACAATGAGCAGTTCTTC.

The chain joins TRBV29-1 to TRBJ2-2, with D maybe TRBD2 (6 bases). The CDR3 runs to 12 residues. Germline-derived CDR1 and CDR2 are SQVTM and ANQGSEA. With 1 base removed from V and 7 bases from J, the gap between germline ends came to 7 bases. The CDR3 DNA follows: TGCAGCGTTGAAGGGGAGGACGGGGAGCTGTTTTTT. Amino acid sequence: CSVEGEDGELFF.

The gene calls are TRBV9 and TRBJ1-2; D is ambiguous. CDR1 and CDR2 (germline): SGDLS, YYNGEE. V lost 0 bases and J 7 bases, leaving 7 bases between the germline ends. This CDR3 region has 12 residues. The chain's CDR3 is CASSVDEGGYTF. CDR3 in DNA: TGTGCCAGCAGCGTAGATGAGGGTGGCTACACCTTC.

The rearrangement joins TRBV19 to TRBJ1-2, with D perhaps TRBD1 (5 bases). The CDR3 contains 12 residues. V lost 7 bases, J lost 6 bases, and 12 bases lay in between. Germline V gene sequence: CDR1 LNHDA, CDR2 SQIVND (reference sequence). Here the CDR3 DNA reads TGTGCCAGTAAATCAGGGACGGATGGCTACACCTTC. Protein sequence: CASKSGTDGYTF.

This chain joins TRBV4-1 and TRBJ2-3, with D uncertain. Germline V lookup: CDR1 MGHRA, CDR2 YSYEKL. There are 16 residues in the CDR3. V lost 0 bases to trimming and J lost 0 bases, with 10 bases between them. CDR3 sequence: CASSQDFGSSTDTQYF. The CDR3 nucleotides read TGCGCCAGCAGCCAAGATTTTGGGTCAAGCACAGATACGCAGTATTTT.

The chain links TRBV19 to TRBJ1-1; D perhaps matches TRBD1 (6 bases). The CDR3 loop spans 14 amino acids. CDR1 LNHDA and CDR2 SQIVND come from the germline V gene (reference sequence). Trimming pared 9 bases from V and 0 bases from J, leaving 14 bases between. The CDR3 DNA sequence: TGTGCCAGCTCCCGCCGGGACATGAACACTGAAGCTTTCTTT. Protein product: CASSRRDMNTEAFF.

This clone occurred a few times. This rearrangement joins TRBV9 to TRBJ2-2; 12 bases are a match to TRBD2. The CDR3 is made up of 16 amino acids. Germline loops: CDR1 SGDLS, CDR2 YYNGEE. After removal of 3 bases from V and 4 bases from J, the junction contained 4 bases not matched to a gene. CDR3 in DNA: TGTGCCAGCAGCGCTTGGACTAGCGGGGTCACCGGGGAGCTGTTTTTT. Amino acids: CASSAWTSGVTGELFF. Full variable domain (rest looked up from reference TRBV9 and TRBJ2-2): DSGVTQTPKHLITATGQRVTLRCSPRSGDLSVYWYQQSLDQGLQFLIQYYNGEERAKGNILERFSAQQFPDLHSELNLSSLELGDSALYFCASSAWTSGVTGELFFGEGSRLTVL.